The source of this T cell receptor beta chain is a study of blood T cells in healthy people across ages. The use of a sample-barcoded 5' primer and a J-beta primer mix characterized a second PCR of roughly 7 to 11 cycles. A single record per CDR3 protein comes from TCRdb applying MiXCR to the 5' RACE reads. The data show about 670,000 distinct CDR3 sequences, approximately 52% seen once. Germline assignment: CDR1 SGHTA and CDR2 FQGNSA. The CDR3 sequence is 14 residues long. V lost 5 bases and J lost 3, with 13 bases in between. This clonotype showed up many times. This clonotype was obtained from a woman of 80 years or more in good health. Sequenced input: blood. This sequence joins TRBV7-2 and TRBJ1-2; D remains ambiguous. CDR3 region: CASSPADPYYGYTF. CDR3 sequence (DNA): TGTGCCAGCAGCCCGGCGGACCCCTACTATGGCTACACCTTC.